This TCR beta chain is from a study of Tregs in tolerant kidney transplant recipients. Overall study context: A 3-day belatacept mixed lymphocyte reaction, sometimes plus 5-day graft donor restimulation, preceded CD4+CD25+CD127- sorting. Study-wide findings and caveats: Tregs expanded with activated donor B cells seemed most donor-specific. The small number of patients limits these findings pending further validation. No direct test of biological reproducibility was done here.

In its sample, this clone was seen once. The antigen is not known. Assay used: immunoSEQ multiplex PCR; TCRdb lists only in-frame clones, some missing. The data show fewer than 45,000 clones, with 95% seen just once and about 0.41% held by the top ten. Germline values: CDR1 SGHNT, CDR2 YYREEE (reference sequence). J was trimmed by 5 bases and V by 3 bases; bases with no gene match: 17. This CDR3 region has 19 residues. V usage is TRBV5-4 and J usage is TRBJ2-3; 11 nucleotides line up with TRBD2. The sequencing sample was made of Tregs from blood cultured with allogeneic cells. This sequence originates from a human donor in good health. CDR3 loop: CASSSGGTVSGRGKDTQYF. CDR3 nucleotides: TGTGCCAGCAGCTCGGGGGGGACTGTTAGCGGGAGGGGCAAAGATACGCAGTATTTT.